The clone carrying this T cell receptor (beta chain) was observed many times. The data originate from a study of regulatory T cells in long-lasting Graves disease. The CDR3 runs 18 residues. Trimming took 1 base from V and 4 from J; bases not matched to a gene: 11. CDR1 is LNHNV and CDR2 is YYDKDF in the germline V gene (reference sequence). Building the TCR beta libraries relied on iRepertoire HTBI primers, and CDR3 regions underwent Arm-PCR. In TCRdb, the multiplex PCR reads were re-called with MiXCR into one record per CDR3 protein. The sample holds more than 300,000 distinct CDR3 sequences, roughly a sixth seen once. Time point indicated: newly diagnosed GD, antithyroid drugs for less than 3 months. PBMCs were the source of the RNA used for TCR sequencing.

This chain uses TRBV15 with TRBJ2-1; 9 bases fit TRBD2. Sequences were derived from peripheral blood mononuclear cells (PBMCs), sampled at new diagnosis, from a patient treated with antithyroid drugs. The sequence derives from a female donor with Graves disease. The CDR3 DNA follows: TGTGCCACCAGCAGAGCCCCTCCACTAGCGGGTCTATACAATGAGCAGTTCTTC. Its protein product is CATSRAPPLAGLYNEQFF. The complete variable domain, with remaining parts taken from reference TRBV15 and TRBJ2-1, reads DAMVIQNPRYQVTQFGKPVTLSCSQTLNHNVMYWYQQKSSQAPKLLFHYYDKDFNNEADTPDNFQSRRPNTSFCFLDIRSPGLGDTAMYLCATSRAPPLAGLYNEQFFGPGTRLTVL.